These 22 T cell receptor beta chains were all obtained from the same sample, sequenced in a study of early T cells in non-severe SARS-CoV-2 infection. TCRdb recomputed calls from the 5' RACE reads with MiXCR, one row per CDR3 protein. The sample gives tens of thousands of distinct CDR3 sequences, approximately 5.3% of which show up once; approximately 5.6% is in the top ten. The sequenced material came from whole blood. Source of these receptors: an adult who was a healthcare worker with PCR-confirmed SARS-CoV-2 infection or an uninfected control (not recorded which).

This clonotype was recorded a few times. The rearrangement links TRBV6-5 to TRBJ1-1; 7 positions match TRBD1. V was pared by 7 bases and J by 5 bases, with 13 bases of the junction left unmatched. This CDR3 has 15 amino acids. Germline loops: CDR1 MNHEY, CDR2 SVGAGI. The CDR3 bases are TGTGCCAGCACGCCGAAAAGGGGGCTTAGGACTGAAGCTTTCTTT. Translation: CASTPKRGLRTEAFF.

This clonotype is classed as medium-sized. The chain combines TRBV13 with TRBJ2-2; D is perhaps TRBD2 (6 bases). Per the germline V gene, CDR1 is PRHDT and CDR2 is FYEKMQ (reference sequence). Trimming shortened V by 1 base and J by 4 bases, and 10 bases separated the two germline ends. This CDR3 is 15 amino acids long. The CDR3 sequence: CASSLDRGLTGELFF. The CDR3 DNA follows: TGTGCCAGCAGCTTAGATCGGGGACTCACCGGGGAGCTGTTTTTT.

This clonotype was seen repeatedly, ten times or more. The chain is built from TRBV20-1 and TRBJ2-1; the D gene is possibly TRBD2 (6 bases). CDR3 length: 15 amino acids. V was pared by 5 bases and J by 0 bases, with 14 bases between. The V gene's germline CDR1 is DFQATT and CDR2 SNEGSKA (reference sequence). The CDR3 protein is CSAPSGLSSYNEQFF. CDR3 in DNA: TGCAGTGCTCCCAGCGGGCTGAGCTCCTACAATGAGCAGTTCTTC.

This clonotype came up many times. The chain carries TRBV5-5 and TRBJ2-2, with unresolved D. The CDR3 totals 16 residues. Trimming took off 4 bases at V and 0 bases at J, with 13 bases between the two ends. From germline, CDR1 is SGHKS and CDR2 YYEKEE (reference sequence). The CDR3 protein is CASSPGRFANTGELFF. The CDR3 coding sequence is TGTGCCAGCAGCCCCGGAAGGTTCGCGAACACCGGGGAGCTGTTTTTT.

This clonotype has only a few counts. The chain is built from TRBV18 and TRBJ2-5; no clear D gene. V shed 1 base and J shed 3 bases, with 0 bases lying between them. Germline V gives CDR1 KGHSH, CDR2 LQKENI. This CDR3 has 11 amino acids. DNA of the CDR3: TGTGCCAGCTCACCACAAGAGACCCAGTACTTC. It encodes CASSPQETQYF.

This clonotype was detected many times. The CDR3 loop is CASSLERPDTQYF. Written as DNA, the CDR3 is TGCGCCAGCAGCTTGGAGCGGCCAGATACGCAGTATTTT. J is TRBJ2-3 and V is TRBV5-1, with TRBD2 as a possible D gene (5 bases). Trimming removed 0 bases at V and 4 bases at J, with 6 bases between. The V gene's germline CDR1 is SGHRS and CDR2 YFSETQ. The CDR3 sequence is 13 residues long.

This clonotype was found many times. The V and J genes are TRBV5-1 and TRBJ2-7, with unresolved D. CDR3 size: 11 residues. Trimming pared 3 bases from V and 5 bases from J, leaving 6 bases between. Germline CDR1 reads SGHRS; CDR2 reads YFSETQ. CDR3 bases: TGCGCCAGCAGCTGGTTGGACGAGCAGTACTTC. Protein product: CASSWLDEQYF.

At least ten counts were recorded for this clonotype. This chain uses TRBV5-5 with TRBJ2-1; D perhaps matches TRBD2 (6 bases). Germline-derived CDR1 and CDR2 are SGHKS and YYEKEE (reference sequence). The CDR3 is made up of 15 amino acids. V gave up 1 base and J gave up 7 bases, with 15 bases separating them. CDR3 bases: TGTGCCAGCAGCTTGTGGGAGGCCGTGGAGAATGAGCAGTTCTTC. Translating it yields CASSLWEAVENEQFF.

The sample holds a few counts of this clonotype. The genes are TRBV6-2 or TRBV6-3 and TRBJ2-6; TRBD1 matches 7 bases. This CDR3 has 15 residues. J gave up 4 bases and V 6 bases, and 6 bases lay outside the gene matches. Germline V gives CDR1 MNHEY, CDR2 SVGEGT. The CDR3 here is CASRKGGQGANVLTF. The CDR3 DNA reads TGTGCCAGCAGGAAAGGGGGCCAGGGGGCCAACGTCCTGACTTTC.

This clonotype was picked up a small number of times. This chain joins TRBV28 and TRBJ2-2; 9 nucleotides match TRBD1. Trimming took 6 bases from V and 7 from J; bases not matched to a gene: 9. The CDR3 covers 15 residues. CDR1 and CDR2 from the germline V gene are MDHEN and SYDVKM. The CDR3 spells CASRPNRGRSGELFF. The CDR3 DNA is TGTGCCAGCAGACCTAACAGGGGGCGCAGCGGGGAGCTGTTTTTT.

There are many counts of this clonotype. V is TRBV30 and J is TRBJ1-2; D is ambiguous. Germline-derived CDR1 and CDR2 are GTSNPN and SVGIG (reference sequence). The CDR3 runs 13 residues. Trimming took 2 bases from V and 7 from J, leaving 14 bases between them. The CDR3 spells CAWSSRRLGGYTF. For the CDR3, the DNA is TGTGCCTGGAGTTCCCGAAGACTGGGTGGCTACACCTTC.

This clonotype was found many times. CDR3 in DNA: TGTGCCAGCTCACCGGTCGAGGGACAGTTCTCCTACGAGCAGTACTTC. Amino acids: CASSPVEGQFSYEQYF. The chain recombines TRBV18 with TRBJ2-7, with 7 bases that match TRBD1. The CDR3 is 16 residues long. Germline V gene lookup returns CDR1 KGHSH and CDR2 LQKENI. J lost 0 bases, V lost 3 bases, and 8 bases had no gene match.

This clonotype has at least ten counts. This likely comes from a read error, as the CDR3 has no conserved phenylalanine or tryptophan at its end. This chain joins TRBV29-1 and TRBJ2-1, with 8 positions matching TRBD2. The V and J ends lost 3 bases and 9 bases, in that order; junction bases with no gene match: 16. Looked up from germline, CDR1 is SQVTM and CDR2 is ANQGSEA. The CDR3 consists of 16 residues. The CDR3 here is CSVEGRLAGRISEQFS. CDR3 DNA: TGCAGCGTTGAGGGAAGGCTAGCGGGTAGGATAAGTGAGCAGTTCTCC.

This clonotype was recorded many times. The chain carries TRBV9 and TRBJ2-1; unclear D gene. This CDR3 region has 12 residues. From germline, CDR1 is SGDLS and CDR2 YYNGEE. Trimming removed 0 bases at V and 4 bases at J, with 2 bases between. The CDR3 is CASSVGYNEQFF. CDR3 sequence (DNA): TGTGCCAGCAGCGTAGGGTACAATGAGCAGTTCTTC.

There are many counts of this clonotype. This chain uses TRBV11-3 with TRBJ2-3, with TRBD2 matching 8 bases. The V segment lost 5 bases and the J segment 5 bases; nucleotides outside the gene matches: 6. Germline-derived CDR1 and CDR2 are SGHNT and YENEEA. The CDR3 covers 14 residues. CDR3 protein: CASSRGLEGDTQYF. The CDR3 DNA reads TGTGCCAGCAGCCGGGGACTAGAGGGAGATACGCAGTATTTT.

This clonotype was seen only a few times. The rearrangement links TRBV13 to TRBJ1-1; D is possibly TRBD1 (5 bases). The germline gives CDR1 PRHDT, CDR2 FYEKMQ (reference sequence). The V end lost 5 bases, the J end lost 1 base, and 11 bases lay between the germline ends. CDR3 length: 14 residues. The CDR3 DNA reads as TGTGCCAGCAGCGTCAGGGAAAAGAACACTGAAGCTTTCTTT. The encoded protein is CASSVREKNTEAFF.

This clonotype was observed many times. The CDR3 spells CASNGREGSTDTQYF. The CDR3 DNA is TGCGCCAGCAATGGGCGGGAGGGATCCACAGATACGCAGTATTTT. The V gene is TRBV4-1, the J gene TRBJ2-3; 9 bases match TRBD2. Germline trimming cut 7 bases from V and 2 bases from J; bases unmatched to any gene: 7. CDR3 length equals 15 residues. Germline CDR1 and CDR2: MGHRA and YSYEKL.

This clonotype was recorded at least ten times. The V gene is TRBV7-9, the J gene TRBJ2-1; the D gene is possibly TRBD1 (6 bases). This CDR3 has 18 amino acids. Trimming removed 1 base at V and 5 bases at J, with 21 bases between. Germline V lookup: CDR1 SEHNR, CDR2 FQNEAQ (reference sequence). The CDR3 loop reads CASSLGTPTGKGNNEQFF. Here the CDR3 DNA reads TGTGCCAGCAGCTTAGGCACCCCCACAGGGAAGGGCAACAATGAGCAGTTCTTC.

This clonotype was recorded at least ten times. This chain joins TRBV11-2 and TRBJ2-5, with D possibly TRBD1 on 6 matching bases. This CDR3 is built from 14 residues. CDR1 is SGHAT, CDR2 FQNNGV, per germline. The germline V and J ends were trimmed by 5 bases and 3 bases, with 13 bases remaining between them. As DNA, the CDR3 is TGTGCCAGCAGCAGAGGGACAAGCGAAGAGACCCAGTACTTC. Residues: CASSRGTSEETQYF.

In its sample, this clonotype was seen many times. The chain carries TRBV15 and TRBJ2-1, with D perhaps matching TRBD1 (5 bases). V gave up 2 bases and J gave up 0 bases, with 8 bases separating them. Germline V lookup: CDR1 LNHNV, CDR2 YYDKDF (reference sequence). The CDR3 totals 15 residues. DNA for the CDR3: TGTGCCACCAGCAGAACCACAGGCTCCTACAATGAGCAGTTCTTC. It encodes CATSRTTGSYNEQFF. The entire variable domain, with the rest obtained from reference TRBV15 and TRBJ2-1, is as follows: DAMVIQNPRYQVTQFGKPVTLSCSQTLNHNVMYWYQQKSSQAPKLLFHYYDKDFNNEADTPDNFQSRRPNTSFCFLDIRSPGLGDTAMYLCATSRTTGSYNEQFFGPGTRLTVL.

This clonotype came up many times. The rearrangement joins TRBV19 to TRBJ2-3, with 9 bases identical to TRBD1. V was pared by 6 bases and J by 3 bases, with 4 bases of the junction left unmatched. CDR1 and CDR2 (germline): LNHDA, SQIVND (reference sequence). The CDR3 loop spans 14 amino acids. CDR3 protein: CASSETGGTDTQYF. The CDR3 nucleotides read TGTGCCAGTAGCGAGACAGGGGGGACAGATACGCAGTATTTT.

The table lists this clonotype with many counts. V and J are TRBV7-6 and TRBJ2-5, with D uncertain. Deletions cut 5 bases from V and 4 bases from J, with 8 bases between. The germline V gene encodes CDR1 SGHVS and CDR2 FNYEAQ. The CDR3 extends over 12 amino acids. The CDR3 DNA reads TGTGCCAGCAGCCCCCCCCTAGAGACCCAGTACTTC. Its translation is CASSPPLETQYF.